This TCR beta chain was recorded in a study of blood T cell repertoires in COVID-19. CDR1 LGHDT and CDR2 YNNKEL come from the germline V gene (reference sequence). There are 16 residues in the CDR3. V shed 4 bases and J shed 6 bases, with 21 bases lying between them. Generated by immunoSEQ multiplex PCR, the TCRdb table keeps only in-frame clones and is missing some. The table shows 200,000 to 250,000 clones, with around 88% occurring only once. Material: peripheral blood. This sequence was found in a woman between 25 and 40 years old who had recovered from COVID-19. The V gene is TRBV3-1 (or the pseudogene TRBV3-2), the J gene TRBJ1-2; D ambiguous. The DNA for the CDR3 is TGTGCCAGCAGCCCAATCGTCCTCTCCACGGTCCATGGCTACACCTTC. This sequence encodes CASSPIVLSTVHGYTF.